The sequence of this T cell receptor (beta chain) was determined in a study of T cell repertoires in cytomegalovirus infection. On this clonotype itself: The antigen is not known.

TCRdb fed the reads into MiXCR, producing one record per CDR3 protein. This table has about 770,000 distinct CDR3 sequences, almost 30% appearing once. Trimming removed 5 bases at V and 5 bases at J, with 21 bases between. From germline, CDR1 is SEHNR and CDR2 FQNEAQ (reference sequence). CDR3 length: 16 residues. This material consisted of cultured CD8+ T cells from PBMCs, taken from culture after CMV antigen stimulation. J is TRBJ1-2 and V is TRBV7-9; no firm D call. This sequence originates from a human donor in good health (CMV status not recorded). Some clones in this sample may be carry-over from other donors' samples. The CDR3, as DNA: TGTGCCAGCAGCGATCCAGAGGTTGTAAGCCGTTATGGCTACACCTTC. This sequence encodes CASSDPEVVSRYGYTF.